The entry below describes one TCR beta chain. This sample was taken from a study of Ad26.COV2.S vaccination and SARS-CoV-2 variants. Documented treatment: over 15 received Ad26.COV2.S at low or high dose, single or two shots; 5 received placebo; per-sample allocation not given. Collection of samples fell on day 63 after the first vaccine or placebo injection. The germline V gene has CDR1 MNHEY and CDR2 SVGAGI. This CDR3 spans 12 amino acids. With 4 bases removed from V and 4 bases from J, the gap between germline ends came to 7 bases. The method was immunoSEQ multiplex PCR; TCRdb's version includes in-frame clones alone and lacks a portion of them. The sample yields about half a million clones, 70% to 90% seen once.

The sequence derives from a person aged 18-60 years who received the Ad26.COV2.S COVID-19 vaccine or a placebo. The chain couples TRBV6-5 to TRBJ1-2, with TRBD1 as a possible D gene (5 bases). The sequencing here drew on peripheral blood, taken in a trial of Ad26.COV2.S vaccine versus placebo. The CDR3 is CASSSGPYGYTF. CDR3 bases: TGTGCCAGCAGTTCGGGACCCTATGGCTACACCTTC.